This entry lists 28 T cell receptor beta chains sequenced from one sample in a study of cytomegalovirus exposure and HLA in healthy donors. The PCR used 60 Vbeta and 13 Jbeta primers. Sequencing used immunoSEQ multiplex PCR; TCRdb keeps in-frame clones, though not all of them. Found here are about 90,000 clones, roughly 67% of them singletons; the top ten hold 20% to 25%. The material sequenced was PBMCs. Receptor source: a woman in her forties or fifties in good health and CMV-seropositive.

The V and J genes are TRBV27 and TRBJ1-4, with 7 bases that match TRBD1. CDR3 size: 15 residues. Germline V CDR1 and CDR2: MNHEY, SMNVEV (reference sequence). V lost 5 bases to trimming and J lost 8 bases; unmatched junction nucleotides: 11. CDR3 bases: TGTGCCAGCAGTCCCTTTACAGGGGTGGGAGAAAAACTGTTTTTT. This gives the protein CASSPFTGVGEKLFF.

The rearrangement joins TRBV7-3 to TRBJ2-3; no definite D call. This CDR3 is 15 amino acids long. Germline CDR1 is SGHTA and CDR2 is FQGTGA. Trimming stripped 3 bases from V and 0 bases from J, with 10 bases between. The CDR3, as DNA: TGTGCCAGCAGCTTGAGCCCTTCGAGCACAGATACGCAGTATTTT. Amino acids: CASSLSPSSTDTQYF.

This rearrangement joins TRBV9 to TRBJ1-2; no clear D gene. The CDR3 loop spans 14 amino acids. V was trimmed by 0 bases and J by 7 bases, leaving 13 bases between them. The germline gives CDR1 SGDLS, CDR2 YYNGEE. The CDR3, as DNA: TGTGCCAGCAGCGTAGCTGGAGCCGCTTCTGGCTACACCTTC. As protein: CASSVAGAASGYTF.

The genes are TRBV28 and TRBJ1-2; TRBD1 is a possible D gene (6 bases). The CDR3 spans 15 residues. Trimming left V 3 bases short and J 2 bases short, with 13 bases between. The germline CDR1 and CDR2 sequences are MDHEN and SYDVKM. Here the CDR3 DNA reads TGTGCCAGCAGTTTTGGCTTACAGGGAAACTATGGCTACACCTTC. Encoded protein: CASSFGLQGNYGYTF.

The CDR3 DNA reads TGTGCCAGCAGCGCAACAGGGAACTATGGCTACACCTTC. Protein sequence: CASSATGNYGYTF. This rearrangement joins TRBV6-4 to TRBJ1-2; tentative D call: TRBD1 (6 bases). V lost 6 bases to trimming and J lost 2 bases, with 10 bases between them. The CDR3 is made up of 13 amino acids. CDR1 and CDR2 from the germline V gene are MRHNA and SNTAGT.

CDR3 DNA: TGTGCCAGCACCCTGGACAGGGCGCGCACTGAAGCTTTCTTT. Amino acids: CASTLDRARTEAFF. The genes are TRBV6-1 and TRBJ1-1, with TRBD1 matching over 8 bases. The CDR3 totals 14 residues. The germline CDR1 and CDR2 sequences are MNHNS and SASEGT. The ends lost 7 bases at V and 4 bases at J; junction bases unmatched: 8.

The chain couples TRBV19 to TRBJ1-4, with TRBD1 matching 10 bases. Germline-derived CDR1 and CDR2 are LNHDA and SQIVND (reference sequence). CDR3 length: 13 residues. Trimming cost V 8 bases and J 5 bases; bases outside gene matches: 2. The CDR3 nucleotides are TGTGCCAGTGGGGGACAGGGGAATGAAAAACTGTTTTTT. This gives the protein CASGGQGNEKLFF.

This chain uses TRBV5-4 with TRBJ2-2, with D perhaps matching TRBD2 (7 bases). The CDR3 loop spans 16 amino acids. The germline V and J ends were trimmed by 4 bases and 4 bases, with 17 bases remaining between them. Germline V gene sequence: CDR1 SGHNT, CDR2 YYREEE (reference sequence). This chain's CDR3 is CASSPWGGAATGELFF. The CDR3 coding sequence is TGTGCCAGCAGCCCCTGGGGGGGGGCCGCCACCGGGGAGCTGTTTTTT.

The chain uses TRBV5-4 and TRBJ2-2, with 7 bases lining up with TRBD2. Trimming took 3 bases from V and 5 from J; bases not matched to a gene: 10. This CDR3 contains 16 residues. Germline CDR1 reads SGHNT; CDR2 reads YYREEE (reference sequence). The CDR3 region has the DNA TGTGCCAGCAGCTCCGGAAGGAGGGGAGGGACCGGGGAGCTGTTTTTT. The encoded protein is CASSSGRRGGTGELFF.

As DNA, the CDR3 is TGTGCCTGGAGTGTACCAGGGGCGCGCACTGAAGCTTTCTTT. Protein: CAWSVPGARTEAFF. V is TRBV30 and J is TRBJ1-1, with a tentative D call TRBD1 (6 bases). This CDR3 comprises 14 residues. CDR1 is GTSNPN and CDR2 is SVGIG in the germline V gene (reference sequence). V was pared by 0 bases and J by 4 bases, with 12 bases between.

A note on this clone: Within the sample, other DNA sequences also encode this same CDR3. The genes are TRBV28 and TRBJ1-1; D gene uncertain. Looked up from germline, CDR1 is MDHEN and CDR2 is SYDVKM. Trimming took 8 bases from V and 6 from J, leaving 10 bases between them. The CDR3 has 11 amino acids. The CDR3 spells CASSLAAEAFF. The CDR3 DNA follows: TGTGCCAGCTCGTTAGCCGCTGAAGCTTTCTTT.

This clone was observed a few times. This chain uses TRBV4-2 with TRBJ2-7; TRBD2 aligns across 10 bases. This CDR3 has 16 amino acids. J was trimmed by 4 bases and V by 0 bases; bases with no gene match: 6. Germline-derived CDR1 and CDR2 are LGHNA and YNFKEQ. In DNA, the CDR3 is TGTGCCAGCAGCCAAGAACAAGGACTAGCGGTATACGAGCAGTACTTC. This translates into CASSQEQGLAVYEQYF.

The gene calls are TRBV6-6 and TRBJ1-6, with 8 bases aligning to TRBD1. The germline CDR1 and CDR2 sequences are MNHNY and SVGAGI (reference sequence). CDR3 length: 14 residues. V dropped 3 bases and J dropped 6; count of bases not matched to a gene: 1. DNA of the CDR3: TGTGCCAGCAGTTATGACAGGGGTAATTCACCCCTCCACTTT. Its translation: CASSYDRGNSPLHF.

The chain is built from TRBV30 and TRBJ1-1; D gene uncertain. This CDR3 has 12 amino acids. V lost 5 bases, J lost 0 bases, and 7 bases lay in between. Germline assignment: CDR1 GTSNPN and CDR2 SVGIG (reference sequence). The CDR3 region is CAWGFMNTEAFF. In DNA, the CDR3 is TGTGCCTGGGGCTTCATGAACACTGAAGCTTTCTTT.

The V gene is TRBV11-2, the J gene TRBJ2-2; D is perhaps TRBD2 (5 bases). This CDR3 region has 17 residues. V was trimmed by 5 bases and J by 0 bases, leaving 16 bases between them. Germline loops: CDR1 SGHAT, CDR2 FQNNGV. As DNA, the CDR3 is TGTGCCAGCAGCCCCACCCCGGGGATTGCGAACACCGGGGAGCTGTTTTTT. Residues: CASSPTPGIANTGELFF.

The CDR3 loop reads CASSLAHRSYGYTF. Written as DNA, the CDR3 is TGTGCCAGCAGCTTGGCGCACAGATCTTATGGCTACACCTTC. The J gene is TRBJ1-2, the V gene TRBV5-4; no reliable D call. V was shortened by 0 bases and J by 5 bases, with 11 bases between the two germline ends. The germline CDR1 and CDR2 sequences are SGHNT and YYREEE (reference sequence). The CDR3 has 14 residues. Combining the CDR3 with reference TRBV5-4 and TRBJ1-2 gives the whole variable domain ETGVTQSPTHLIKTRGQQVTLRCSSQSGHNTVSWYQQALGQGPQFIFQYYREEENGRGNFPPRFSGLQFPNYSSELNVNALELDDSALYLCASSLAHRSYGYTFGSGTRLTVV.

The chain employs TRBV28 and TRBJ1-3; 8 positions agree with TRBD1. Trimming cost V 1 base and J 4 bases; bases outside gene matches: 9. CDR1 is MDHEN, CDR2 SYDVKM, per germline. This CDR3 is built from 17 residues. The CDR3 loop reads CASSLYSTGVGGNTIYF. The CDR3 nucleotides are TGTGCCAGCAGTTTATACTCGACAGGGGTAGGAGGAAACACCATATATTTT.

This sequence joins TRBV6-6 and TRBJ1-2, with TRBD1 identical over 7 bases. The CDR3 loop spans 15 amino acids. CDR1 is MNHNY, CDR2 SVGAGI, per germline (reference sequence). The V and J ends lost 7 bases and 1 base, in that order; junction bases with no gene match: 9. The CDR3 is CASMVTGALNYGYTF. The CDR3 coding sequence is TGTGCCAGCATGGTTACAGGGGCACTTAACTATGGCTACACCTTC.

The J gene is TRBJ2-2, the V gene TRBV6-5, with TRBD2 as a possible D gene (5 bases). The CDR3 runs 14 residues. Trimming took off 6 bases at V and 3 bases at J, with 11 bases between the two ends. The V gene's germline CDR1 is MNHEY and CDR2 SVGAGI. In DNA form, the CDR3 reads TGTGCCAGCAGGAGGGCCCAGCACACCGGGGAGCTGTTTTTT. Residues: CASRRAQHTGELFF.

The gene calls are TRBV2 and TRBJ2-1, with 13 bases aligning to TRBD2. V lost 5 bases to trimming and J lost 5 bases; unmatched junction nucleotides: 6. This CDR3 region has 16 residues. Germline lookup yields CDR1 SNHLY and CDR2 FYNNEI. The CDR3, as DNA: TGTGCCAGCAGTTTACTAGCGGGGGGGTCGCACAATGAGCAGTTCTTC. This encodes CASSLLAGGSHNEQFF. Supplemented by reference TRBV2 and TRBJ2-1, the full variable domain reads EPEVTQTPSHQVTQMGQEVILRCVPISNHLYFYWYRQILGQKVEFLVSFYNNEISEKSEIFDDQFSVERPDGSNFTLKIRSTKLEDSAMYFCASSLLAGGSHNEQFFGPGTRLTVL.

This clone was recorded a few times. This chain connects TRBV18 to TRBJ1-6; D gene unclear. Germline V lookup: CDR1 KGHSH, CDR2 LQKENI. V lost 2 bases and J lost 6, with 11 bases in between. CDR3 length equals 15 residues. The DNA for the CDR3 is TGTGCCAGCTCACCATCCGCGGCCCTTAATTCACCCCTCCACTTT. This translates into CASSPSAALNSPLHF.

The V and J genes are TRBV11-2 and TRBJ1-4; TRBD1 aligns across 8 bases. This CDR3 comprises 12 residues. CDR1 is SGHAT, CDR2 FQNNGV, per germline. V shed 5 bases, J shed 13 bases, and the junction held 6 bases outside the gene matches. CDR3 residues: CASSLGQGALFF. CDR3 DNA sequence: TGTGCCAGCAGCCTTGGACAGGGAGCACTGTTTTTT.

V usage is TRBV6-1 and J usage is TRBJ2-2; 7 bases line up with TRBD1. Germline V gene lookup returns CDR1 MNHNS and CDR2 SASEGT. This CDR3 spans 15 amino acids. J was trimmed by 4 bases and V by 4 bases; bases with no gene match: 6. The CDR3 nucleotides are TGTGCCAGCAGTGGGTGGACAGGTGGCACCGGGGAGCTGTTTTTT. Residues: CASSGWTGGTGELFF.

The gene calls are TRBV7-2 and TRBJ2-3, with 10 bases aligning to TRBD1. The CDR3 extends over 14 amino acids. The germline V gene has CDR1 SGHTA and CDR2 FQGNSA. V shed 3 bases, J shed 4 bases, and the junction held 1 base outside the gene matches. The CDR3 nucleotides read TGTGCCAGCAGCTTGGACAGGGGGGCAGATACGCAGTATTTT. The encoded protein is CASSLDRGADTQYF.

The genes are TRBV5-8 and TRBJ2-7; 13 bases are shared with TRBD2. This CDR3 spans 15 amino acids. J was trimmed by 4 bases and V by 3 bases; bases with no gene match: 4. The V gene's germline CDR1 is SGHTS and CDR2 YDEGEE. Here the CDR3 reads CASSSPGLAGYEQYF. CDR3 nucleotide sequence: TGTGCCAGCAGCTCGCCGGGACTAGCGGGGTACGAGCAGTACTTC.

The chain combines TRBV2 with TRBJ2-6; TRBD1 might be the D (6 bases). The germline CDR1 and CDR2 sequences are SNHLY and FYNNEI. CDR3 length: 15 residues. V was cut by 8 bases and J by 0 bases, with 11 bases left in between. CDR3 amino acids: CASVQQGSGANVLTF. As DNA, the CDR3 is TGTGCCAGCGTCCAACAGGGCTCTGGGGCCAACGTCCTGACTTTC.

The chain has TRBV7-7 and TRBJ2-7; 9 bases are a match to TRBD1. The CDR3 is 14 amino acids. With V trimmed by 5 bases and J by 4 bases, 6 bases remained unmatched. CDR1 and CDR2 from the germline V gene are SSHAT and FNYEAQ (reference sequence). For the CDR3, the DNA is TGTGCCAGCAGCCCAGGACAGGGGACATACGAGCAGTACTTC. It yields the protein CASSPGQGTYEQYF.

The V call is TRBV2, the J call TRBJ2-5, with 8 positions matching TRBD2. CDR1 is SNHLY, CDR2 FYNNEI, per germline. The CDR3 covers 13 residues. V lost 6 bases and J lost 1; bases outside the gene matches: 1. The CDR3 here is CASSGTSQETQYF. The CDR3 DNA follows: TGTGCCAGCAGCGGGACTAGCCAAGAGACCCAGTACTTC.